This T cell receptor beta chain was identified during a study of T cells expressing NK-cell markers. Looking at the study overall: Seven of the eight sequenced donors were classified as HCMV-seropositive, and one was classified as seronegative. Study results and limitations: What remained unclear was the HCMV specificity of expanded NKG2C+ T cell clones. These clonotypes, the leaders elsewhere, also led the CD3+CD56-NKG2C+ fraction in several donors. Of the CD8+ T cells in about 6 donors, about 1.0-7.5% belonged to dominant NKG2C+ clonotypes.

As regards this clonotype: What it recognizes is unknown.

Germline-derived CDR1 and CDR2 are SGHVS and FNYEAQ. The length of the CDR3 is 12 residues. TCRdb reprocessed the 5' RACE reads; each CDR3 protein has one entry and no DNA is given. In all, the sample yields about 160,000 distinct CDR3 sequences. The rearrangement uses TRBV7-6 and TRBJ2-4. Source material: blood T cells: a sorted CD56 or NKG2C T cell subset, CD4+ or CD8+ T cells, or bulk PBMC T cells (not recorded which). The receptor's source is a woman between 18 and 70 years old in good health. CDR3 residues: CASSQILGIQYF.